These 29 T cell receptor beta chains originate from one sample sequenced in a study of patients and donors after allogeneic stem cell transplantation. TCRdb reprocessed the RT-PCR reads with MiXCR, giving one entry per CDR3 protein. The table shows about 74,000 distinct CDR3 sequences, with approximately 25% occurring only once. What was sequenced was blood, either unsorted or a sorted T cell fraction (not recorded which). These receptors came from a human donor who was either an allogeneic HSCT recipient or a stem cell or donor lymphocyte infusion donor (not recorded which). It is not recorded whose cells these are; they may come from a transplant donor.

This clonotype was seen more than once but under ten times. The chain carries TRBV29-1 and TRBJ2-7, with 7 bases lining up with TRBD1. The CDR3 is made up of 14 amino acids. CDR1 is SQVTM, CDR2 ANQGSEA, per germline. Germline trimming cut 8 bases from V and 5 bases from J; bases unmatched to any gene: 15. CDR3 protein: CSPLQVRGINEQYF. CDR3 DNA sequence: TGCAGCCCTCTGCAAGTCAGGGGGATCAACGAGCAGTACTTC.

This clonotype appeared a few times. The CDR3 coding sequence is TGTGCCACCAGCAGAGATCGGAGGACAGGGCACACAGATACGCAGTATTTT. Translation: CATSRDRRTGHTDTQYF. The chain combines TRBV15 with TRBJ2-3, with 8 bases aligning to TRBD1. The CDR3 runs 17 residues. From germline, CDR1 is LNHNV and CDR2 YYDKDF (reference sequence). With V trimmed by 0 bases and J by 2 bases, 7 bases remained unmatched.

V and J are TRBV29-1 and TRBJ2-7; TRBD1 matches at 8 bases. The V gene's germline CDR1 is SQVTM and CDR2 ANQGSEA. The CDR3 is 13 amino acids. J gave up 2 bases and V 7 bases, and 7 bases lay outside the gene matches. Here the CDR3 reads CSAIGQGTYEQYF. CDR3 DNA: TGCAGCGCGATCGGACAGGGTACCTACGAGCAGTACTTC.

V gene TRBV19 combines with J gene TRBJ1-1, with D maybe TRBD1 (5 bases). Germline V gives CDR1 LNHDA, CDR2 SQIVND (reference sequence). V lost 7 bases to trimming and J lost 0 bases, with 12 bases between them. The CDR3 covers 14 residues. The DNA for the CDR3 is TGTGCCAGTATTTTGGGACCGATGAACACTGAAGCTTTCTTT. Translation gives CASILGPMNTEAFF.

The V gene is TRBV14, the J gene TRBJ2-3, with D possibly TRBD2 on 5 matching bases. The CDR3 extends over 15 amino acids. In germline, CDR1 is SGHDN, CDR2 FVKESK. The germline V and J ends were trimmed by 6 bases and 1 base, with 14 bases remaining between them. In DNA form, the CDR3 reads TGTGCCAGCAGTAGCGTGGGCCGGGGCACAGATACGCAGTATTTT. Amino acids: CASSSVGRGTDTQYF.

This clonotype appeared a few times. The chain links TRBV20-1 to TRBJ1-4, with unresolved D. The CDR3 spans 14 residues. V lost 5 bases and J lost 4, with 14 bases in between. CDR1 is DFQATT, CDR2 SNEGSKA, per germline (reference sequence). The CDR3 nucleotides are TGCAGTGCTGCCCGACCTCTCGGTAATGAAAAACTGTTTTTT. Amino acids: CSAARPLGNEKLFF.

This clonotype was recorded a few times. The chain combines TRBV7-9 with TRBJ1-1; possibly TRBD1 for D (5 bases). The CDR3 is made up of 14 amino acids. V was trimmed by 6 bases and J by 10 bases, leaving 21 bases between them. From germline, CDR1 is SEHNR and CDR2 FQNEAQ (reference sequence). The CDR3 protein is CASSGGTPVMGAFF. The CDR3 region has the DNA TGTGCCAGCAGTGGCGGGACCCCTGTCATGGGAGCTTTCTTT.

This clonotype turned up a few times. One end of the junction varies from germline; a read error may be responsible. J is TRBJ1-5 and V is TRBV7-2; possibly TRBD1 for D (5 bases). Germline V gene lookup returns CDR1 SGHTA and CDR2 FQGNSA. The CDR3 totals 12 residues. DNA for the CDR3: TGTGCCAGCAGCTTAGCGGGACTCCCATCGACGTTT. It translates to CASSLAGLPSTF. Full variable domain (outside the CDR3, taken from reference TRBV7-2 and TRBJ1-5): GAGVSQSPSNKVTEKGKDVELRCDPISGHTALYWYRQSLGQGLEFLIYFQGNSAPDKSGLPSDRFSAERTGGSVSTLTIQRTQQEDSAVYLCASSLAGLPSTFGDGTRLSIL.

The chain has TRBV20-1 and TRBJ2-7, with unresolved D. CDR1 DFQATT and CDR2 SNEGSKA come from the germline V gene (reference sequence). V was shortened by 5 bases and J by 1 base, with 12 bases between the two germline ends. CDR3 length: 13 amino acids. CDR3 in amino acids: CSAQRKGSYEQYF. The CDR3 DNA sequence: TGCAGTGCTCAACGTAAGGGATCCTACGAGCAGTACTTC.

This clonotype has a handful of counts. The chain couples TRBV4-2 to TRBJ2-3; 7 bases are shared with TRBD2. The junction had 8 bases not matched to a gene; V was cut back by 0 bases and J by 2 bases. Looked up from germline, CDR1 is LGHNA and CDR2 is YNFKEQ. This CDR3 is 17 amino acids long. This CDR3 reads CASSQDPPSGSTDTQYF. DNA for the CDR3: TGTGCCAGCAGCCAAGATCCCCCTAGCGGATCCACAGATACGCAGTATTTT.

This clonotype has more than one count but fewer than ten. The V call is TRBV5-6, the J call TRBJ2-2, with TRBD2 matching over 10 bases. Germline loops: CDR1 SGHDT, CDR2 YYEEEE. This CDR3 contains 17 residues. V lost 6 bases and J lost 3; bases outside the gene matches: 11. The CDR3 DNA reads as TGTGCCAGCACTAAAAGCGGGAGGGCCTGGTACACCGGGGAGCTGTTTTTT. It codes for CASTKSGRAWYTGELFF.

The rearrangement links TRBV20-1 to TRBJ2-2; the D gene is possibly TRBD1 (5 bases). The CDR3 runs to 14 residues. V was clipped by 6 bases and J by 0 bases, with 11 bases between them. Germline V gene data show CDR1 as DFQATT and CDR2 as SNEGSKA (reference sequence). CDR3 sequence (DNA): TGCAGTGCACAGGCACCCGCGAACACCGGGGAGCTGTTTTTT. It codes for CSAQAPANTGELFF.

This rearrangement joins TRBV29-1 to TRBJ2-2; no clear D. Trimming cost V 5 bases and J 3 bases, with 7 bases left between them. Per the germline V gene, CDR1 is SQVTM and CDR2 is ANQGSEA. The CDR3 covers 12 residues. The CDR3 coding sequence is TGCAGCGTTAGTCCGGACACCGGGGAGCTGTTTTTT. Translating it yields CSVSPDTGELFF.

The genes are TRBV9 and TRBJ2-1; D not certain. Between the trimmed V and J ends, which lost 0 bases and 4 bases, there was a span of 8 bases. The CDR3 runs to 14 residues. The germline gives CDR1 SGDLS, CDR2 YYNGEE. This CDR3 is CASSVGASYNEQFF. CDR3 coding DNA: TGTGCCAGCAGCGTAGGAGCGTCGTACAATGAGCAGTTCTTC.

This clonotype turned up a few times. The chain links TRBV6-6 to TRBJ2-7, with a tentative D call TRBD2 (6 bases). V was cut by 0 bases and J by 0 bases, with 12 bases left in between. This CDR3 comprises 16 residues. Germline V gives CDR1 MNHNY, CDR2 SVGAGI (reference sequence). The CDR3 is CASSYSAGKSSYEQYF. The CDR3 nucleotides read TGTGCCAGCAGTTACTCGGCGGGGAAGAGCTCCTACGAGCAGTACTTC.

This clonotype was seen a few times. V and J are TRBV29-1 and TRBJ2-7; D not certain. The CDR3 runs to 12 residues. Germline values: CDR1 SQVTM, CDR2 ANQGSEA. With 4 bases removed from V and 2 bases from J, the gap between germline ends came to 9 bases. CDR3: CSVVSGPYEQYF. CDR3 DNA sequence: TGCAGCGTTGTGTCAGGACCCTACGAGCAGTACTTC.

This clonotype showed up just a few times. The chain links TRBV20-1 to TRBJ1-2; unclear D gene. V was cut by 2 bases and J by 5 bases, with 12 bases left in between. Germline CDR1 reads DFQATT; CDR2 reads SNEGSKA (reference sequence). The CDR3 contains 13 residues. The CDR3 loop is CSARTPLRYGYTF. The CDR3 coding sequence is TGCAGTGCTAGAACCCCCCTTAGATATGGCTACACCTTC.

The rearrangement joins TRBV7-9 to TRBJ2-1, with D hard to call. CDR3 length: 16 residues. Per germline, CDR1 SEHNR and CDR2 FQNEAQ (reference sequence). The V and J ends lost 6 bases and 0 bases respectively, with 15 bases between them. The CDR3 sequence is CASSFPLRSSYNEQFF. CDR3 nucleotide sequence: TGTGCCAGCAGTTTCCCTTTAAGGAGCTCCTACAATGAGCAGTTCTTC.

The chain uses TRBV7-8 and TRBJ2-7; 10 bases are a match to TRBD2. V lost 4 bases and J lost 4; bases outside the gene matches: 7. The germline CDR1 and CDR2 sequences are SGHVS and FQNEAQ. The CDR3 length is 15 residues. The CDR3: CASSSASGSGYEQYF. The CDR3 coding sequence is TGTGCCAGCAGCTCCGCTAGCGGGAGCGGGTACGAGCAGTACTTC.

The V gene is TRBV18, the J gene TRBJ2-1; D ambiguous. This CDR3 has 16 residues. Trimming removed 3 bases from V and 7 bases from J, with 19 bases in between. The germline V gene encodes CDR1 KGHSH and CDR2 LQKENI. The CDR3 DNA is TGTGCCAGCTCACCTTTTAGCATCCGACATGGGAATGAGCAGTTCTTC. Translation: CASSPFSIRHGNEQFF.

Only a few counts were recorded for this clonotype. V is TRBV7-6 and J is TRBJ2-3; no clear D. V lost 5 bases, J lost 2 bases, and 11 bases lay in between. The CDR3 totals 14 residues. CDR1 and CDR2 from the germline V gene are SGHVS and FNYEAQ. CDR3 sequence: CASSPGRLTDTQYF. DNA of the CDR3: TGTGCCAGCAGCCCCGGAAGGCTCACAGATACGCAGTATTTT.

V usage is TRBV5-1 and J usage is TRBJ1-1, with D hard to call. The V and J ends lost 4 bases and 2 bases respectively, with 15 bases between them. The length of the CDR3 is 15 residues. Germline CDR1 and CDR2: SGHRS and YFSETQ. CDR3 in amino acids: CASSTDRTRNTEAFF. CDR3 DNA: TGCGCCAGCAGCACAGACCGGACCCGAAACACTGAAGCTTTCTTT.

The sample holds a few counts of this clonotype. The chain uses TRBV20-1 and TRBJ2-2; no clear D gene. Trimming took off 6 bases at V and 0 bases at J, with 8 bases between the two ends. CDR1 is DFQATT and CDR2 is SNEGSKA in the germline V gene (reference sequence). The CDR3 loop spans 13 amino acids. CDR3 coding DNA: TGCAGTGCCCGAATGACGAACACCGGGGAGCTGTTTTTT. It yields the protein CSARMTNTGELFF.

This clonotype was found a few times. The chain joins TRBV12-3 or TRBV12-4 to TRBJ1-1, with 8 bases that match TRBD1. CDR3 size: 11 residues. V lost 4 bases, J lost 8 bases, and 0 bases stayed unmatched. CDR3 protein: CASSWDREAFF. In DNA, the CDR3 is TGTGCCAGCAGTTGGGACAGGGAAGCTTTCTTT.

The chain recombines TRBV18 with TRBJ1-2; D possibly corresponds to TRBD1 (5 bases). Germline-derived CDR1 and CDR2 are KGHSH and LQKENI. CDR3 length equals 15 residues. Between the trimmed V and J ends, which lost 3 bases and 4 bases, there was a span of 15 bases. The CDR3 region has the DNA TGTGCCAGCTCACCCTCGGACATCATCGTCTATGGCTACACCTTC. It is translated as CASSPSDIIVYGYTF.

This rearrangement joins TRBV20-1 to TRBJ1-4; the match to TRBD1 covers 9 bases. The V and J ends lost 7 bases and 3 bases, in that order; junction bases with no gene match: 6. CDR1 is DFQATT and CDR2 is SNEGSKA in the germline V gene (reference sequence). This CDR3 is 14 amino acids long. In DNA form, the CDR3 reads TGCAGTGGCCTATGGACAGGGGCTAATGAAAAACTGTTTTTT. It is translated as CSGLWTGANEKLFF.

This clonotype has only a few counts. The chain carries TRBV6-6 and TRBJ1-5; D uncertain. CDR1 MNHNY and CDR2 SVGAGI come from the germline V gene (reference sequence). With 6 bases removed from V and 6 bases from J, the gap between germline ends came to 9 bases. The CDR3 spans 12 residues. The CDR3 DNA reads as TGTGCCAGCAGCCCCCCTGGTCAGCCCCAGCATTTT. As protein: CASSPPGQPQHF.

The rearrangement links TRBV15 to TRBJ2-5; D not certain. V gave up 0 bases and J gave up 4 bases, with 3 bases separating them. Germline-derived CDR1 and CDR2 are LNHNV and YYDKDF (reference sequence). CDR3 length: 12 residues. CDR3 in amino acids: CATSRERETQYF. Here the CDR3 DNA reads TGTGCCACCAGCAGAGAGAGAGAGACCCAGTACTTC.

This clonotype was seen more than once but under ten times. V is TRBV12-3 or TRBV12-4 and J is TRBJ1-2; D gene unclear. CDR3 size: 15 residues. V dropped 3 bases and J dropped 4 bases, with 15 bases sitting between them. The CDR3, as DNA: TGTGCCAGCAGTTTCACCCGTCGGGTCCTCTATGGCTACACCTTC. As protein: CASSFTRRVLYGYTF.